Following are 27 T cell receptor beta chains from one sample sequenced in a study of blood T cell repertoires in COVID-19 (dated by TCRdb to about 2020). Library generation was performed with the immunoSEQ multiplex PCR assay. The table was pulled from immuneACCESS by TCRdb, which kept in-frame rearrangements only. Such tables lose some clones; where checked, under half of the loss comes from unresolved V genes, and the rest has no known cause. In this sample the table shows about 92,000 clones, less than 85% of which occur a single time. The ten largest clones take up 38% of the sample. Sample: peripheral blood. These receptors all come from a man older than 75 with acute or convalescent COVID-19.

This chain connects TRBV27 to TRBJ2-7; 12 bases are a match to TRBD2. The germline V gene has CDR1 MNHEY and CDR2 SMNVEV (reference sequence). This CDR3 spans 15 amino acids. V lost 5 bases to trimming and J lost 2 bases; unmatched junction nucleotides: 4. CDR3 sequence: CASSTRLAGAYEQYF. The CDR3 DNA follows: TGTGCCAGCAGTACCCGACTAGCGGGGGCCTACGAGCAGTACTTC.

This clone turned up a few times. The gene calls are TRBV27 and TRBJ2-1; maybe TRBD2 (5 bases). Germline lookup yields CDR1 MNHEY and CDR2 SMNVEV (reference sequence). The CDR3 has 15 residues. V was cut by 3 bases and J by 0 bases, with 9 bases left in between. The CDR3 bases are TGTGCCAGCAGTTTGCTAGCTAGCTCCTACAATGAGCAGTTCTTC. This codes for CASSLLASSYNEQFF.

The chain carries TRBV19 and TRBJ1-2; D is perhaps TRBD1 (5 bases). Germline values: CDR1 LNHDA, CDR2 SQIVND (reference sequence). With 5 bases removed from V and 4 bases from J, the gap between germline ends came to 20 bases. The CDR3 contains 16 residues. The CDR3 protein is CASSARQTRLGYGYTF. As DNA, the CDR3 is TGTGCCAGTAGTGCCAGACAGACTAGACTTGGCTATGGCTACACCTTC. Full variable domain (rest looked up from reference TRBV19 and TRBJ1-2): DGGITQSPKYLFRKEGQNVTLSCEQNLNHDAMYWYRQDPGQGLRLIYYSQIVNDFQKGDIAEGYSVSREKKESFPLTVTSAQKNPTAFYLCASSARQTRLGYGYTFGSGTRLTVV.

The chain uses TRBV5-1 and TRBJ2-3; 12 bases map to TRBD2. With 3 bases clipped from V and 2 bases from J, the junction kept 10 bases outside the gene matches. The germline V gene has CDR1 SGHRS and CDR2 YFSETQ. This CDR3 contains 18 residues. The CDR3 here is CASSSGTSGRTFTDTQYF. CDR3 nucleotide sequence: TGCGCCAGCAGCTCAGGGACTAGCGGGCGAACATTCACAGATACGCAGTATTTT. The full variable domain, its missing parts supplied by reference TRBV5-1 and TRBJ2-3, is KAGVTQTPRYLIKTRGQQVTLSCSPISGHRSVSWYQQTPGQGLQFLFEYFSETQRNKGNFPGRFSGRQFSNSRSEMNVSTLELGDSALYLCASSSGTSGRTFTDTQYFGPGTRLTVL.

The rearrangement links TRBV20-1 to TRBJ2-4; D is uncertain. Per germline, CDR1 DFQATT and CDR2 SNEGSKA (reference sequence). V was trimmed by 3 bases and J by 2 bases, leaving 11 bases between them. The CDR3 has 14 residues. This chain's CDR3 is CSASGIGTKNIQYF. The CDR3 DNA reads as TGCAGTGCTAGTGGTATCGGTACCAAAAACATTCAGTACTTC.

V usage is TRBV19 and J usage is TRBJ1-4; D possibly corresponds to TRBD1 (6 bases). Per germline, CDR1 LNHDA and CDR2 SQIVND (reference sequence). The CDR3 spans 13 residues. The V and J ends lost 4 bases and 7 bases respectively, with 10 bases between them. The CDR3 sequence: CASSNQGTEKLFF. CDR3 sequence (DNA): TGTGCCAGTAGTAATCAGGGGACTGAAAAACTGTTTTTT.

The J gene is TRBJ2-2, the V gene TRBV5-4; D possibly corresponds to TRBD2 (5 bases). The V and J ends lost 2 bases and 2 bases respectively, with 13 bases between them. Germline loops: CDR1 SGHNT, CDR2 YYREEE (reference sequence). The CDR3 covers 16 residues. This chain's CDR3 is CASSFRIRENTGELFF. The CDR3, as DNA: TGTGCCAGCAGCTTCAGGATCCGGGAAAACACCGGGGAGCTGTTTTTT.

The chain couples TRBV7-9 to TRBJ2-1, with a possible D match to TRBD2 (5 bases). Trimming removed 5 bases from V and 5 bases from J, with 16 bases in between. Germline values: CDR1 SEHNR, CDR2 FQNEAQ (reference sequence). CDR3 size: 15 residues. Written as DNA, the CDR3 is TGTGCCAGCAGCCACTTTGGCACCGGGAACAATGAGCAGTTCTTC. It encodes CASSHFGTGNNEQFF.

The genes are TRBV7-9 and TRBJ2-1; 13 bases line up with TRBD2. Germline V lookup: CDR1 SEHNR, CDR2 FQNEAQ (reference sequence). Trimming at V came to 4 bases and at J to 4 bases, leaving 10 bases not matched to a gene. The CDR3 is 18 residues long. This chain's CDR3 is CASSSRTSGSRRYNEQFF. CDR3 in DNA: TGTGCCAGCAGCTCCCGGACTAGCGGGAGTCGTAGGTACAATGAGCAGTTCTTC. Filled out from reference TRBV7-9 and TRBJ2-1, the complete variable domain reads DTGVSQNPRHKITKRGQNVTFRCDPISEHNRLYWYRQTLGQGPEFLTYFQNEAQLEKSRLLSDRFSAERPKGSFSTLEIQRTEQGDSAMYLCASSSRTSGSRRYNEQFFGPGTRLTVL.

The chain couples TRBV7-2 to TRBJ2-7, with TRBD1 matching over 8 bases. With 3 bases clipped from V and 1 base from J, the junction kept 8 bases outside the gene matches. CDR3 length: 16 residues. Germline V gene data show CDR1 as SGHTA and CDR2 as FQGNSA. The CDR3 protein is CASSFAGTGYSYEQYF. DNA for the CDR3: TGTGCCAGCAGCTTCGCCGGGACAGGATATTCCTACGAGCAGTACTTC. The full variable domain, rest sourced from reference TRBV7-2 and TRBJ2-7, is GAGVSQSPSNKVTEKGKDVELRCDPISGHTALYWYRQSLGQGLEFLIYFQGNSAPDKSGLPSDRFSAERTGGSVSTLTIQRTQQEDSAVYLCASSFAGTGYSYEQYFGPGTRLTVT.

The V call is TRBV20-1, the J call TRBJ1-2; 7 bases align to TRBD1. J gave up 2 bases and V 3 bases, and 9 bases lay outside the gene matches. Germline V gene sequence: CDR1 DFQATT, CDR2 SNEGSKA (reference sequence). The length of the CDR3 is 15 residues. The CDR3 sequence: CSASASGQKNYGYTF. CDR3 in DNA: TGCAGTGCTAGTGCCTCGGGACAGAAAAACTATGGCTACACCTTC.

The rearrangement links TRBV7-3 to TRBJ1-5; 8 positions match TRBD1. The CDR3 length is 15 residues. Per the germline V gene, CDR1 is SGHTA and CDR2 is FQGTGA. V dropped 5 bases and J dropped 0; count of bases not matched to a gene: 3. The CDR3 DNA is TGTGCCAGCAGCCAGGGGGCAGTTAGCAATCAGCCCCAGCATTTT. Translating gives CASSQGAVSNQPQHF.

This clone was observed once. The rearrangement links TRBV12-5 to TRBJ2-7; 7 positions match TRBD2. Germline-derived CDR1 and CDR2 are LGHNT and FRNRAP. Trimming at V came to 7 bases and at J to 1 base, leaving 10 bases not matched to a gene. The length of the CDR3 is 15 residues. The DNA for the CDR3 is TGTGCTAGTGCCTTAAGTCCTAGCGGATCCTACGAGCAGTACTTC. It yields the protein CASALSPSGSYEQYF.

The CDR3 loop is CASSITTSGSIEQFF. In DNA form, the CDR3 reads TGTGCCAGTAGTATAACGACTAGCGGTTCAATTGAGCAGTTCTTC. The chain combines TRBV19 with TRBJ2-1, with 9 bases that match TRBD2. The V segment lost 2 bases and the J segment 9 bases; nucleotides outside the gene matches: 8. The CDR3 is 15 amino acids. Germline values: CDR1 LNHDA, CDR2 SQIVND (reference sequence).

This chain links TRBV19 with TRBJ2-7; possibly TRBD1 for D (5 bases). V shed 3 bases and J shed 2 bases, with 11 bases lying between them. Germline CDR1 reads LNHDA; CDR2 reads SQIVND (reference sequence). The CDR3 length is 14 residues. The CDR3 protein is CASSIRQGAYEQYF. The CDR3, as DNA: TGTGCCAGTAGTATTAGGCAGGGTGCCTACGAGCAGTACTTC. The full variable domain, its missing parts supplied by reference TRBV19 and TRBJ2-7, is DGGITQSPKYLFRKEGQNVTLSCEQNLNHDAMYWYRQDPGQGLRLIYYSQIVNDFQKGDIAEGYSVSREKKESFPLTVTSAQKNPTAFYLCASSIRQGAYEQYFGPGTRLTVT.

V is TRBV19 and J is TRBJ2-2; TRBD1 might be the D (5 bases). Looked up from germline, CDR1 is LNHDA and CDR2 is SQIVND (reference sequence). CDR3 size: 14 residues. V lost 7 bases and J 3 bases, leaving 12 bases between the germline ends. The CDR3 is CASIQVGDTGELFF. Written as DNA, the CDR3 is TGTGCCAGTATCCAAGTAGGGGACACCGGGGAGCTGTTTTTT.

The chain carries TRBV7-8 and TRBJ1-6; TRBD1 aligns across 9 bases. Trimming at V came to 5 bases and at J to 9 bases, leaving 17 bases not matched to a gene. Germline loops: CDR1 SGHVS, CDR2 FQNEAQ. The CDR3 runs to 18 residues. As DNA, the CDR3 is TGTGCCAGCAGCCCGGGACAGGGAGGTTTTATTCGGGGTTCACCCCTCCACTTT. Its protein product is CASSPGQGGFIRGSPLHF.

The rearrangement uses TRBV10-3 and TRBJ1-4; D remains ambiguous. From germline, CDR1 is ENHRY and CDR2 SYGVKD. Trimming removed 8 bases at V and 4 bases at J, with 8 bases between. CDR3 length: 12 amino acids. CDR3 residues: CAIAEHNEKLFF. The CDR3 DNA reads TGTGCCATCGCGGAGCATAATGAAAAACTGTTTTTT.

CDR3 sequence reads: CASSFPGHPNQPQHF. The DNA for the CDR3 is TGTGCCAGCAGCTTCCCGGGACACCCCAATCAGCCCCAGCATTTT. The gene calls are TRBV5-8 and TRBJ1-5, with a weak D call TRBD1 (6 bases). CDR1 SGHTS and CDR2 YDEGEE come from the germline V gene. The length of the CDR3 is 15 residues. V was clipped by 2 bases and J by 3 bases, with 12 bases between them.

This sequence joins TRBV29-1 and TRBJ2-5; the match to TRBD1 covers 12 bases. J was trimmed by 3 bases and V by 3 bases; bases with no gene match: 2. Germline values: CDR1 SQVTM, CDR2 ANQGSEA. The CDR3 consists of 14 residues. CDR3: CSVDGTGGEETQYF. In DNA, the CDR3 is TGCAGCGTTGATGGGACAGGGGGCGAAGAGACCCAGTACTTC.

J is TRBJ2-7 and V is TRBV28, with D unclear. Trimming removed 3 bases from V and 7 bases from J, with 10 bases in between. Germline V CDR1 and CDR2: MDHEN, SYDVKM. The CDR3 has 12 residues. The CDR3 DNA is TGTGCCAGCAGTTTCCGACTGGAGGAGCAGTACTTC. This translates into CASSFRLEEQYF.

The chain couples TRBV7-8 to TRBJ2-7; 12 bases align to TRBD2. Trimming took 5 bases from V and 2 from J; bases not matched to a gene: 13. From germline, CDR1 is SGHVS and CDR2 FQNEAQ. CDR3 length: 18 amino acids. For the CDR3, the DNA is TGTGCCAGCAGCGTCTGGGTGACTAGCGGGGGCAATCCCTACGAGCAGTACTTC. This gives the protein CASSVWVTSGGNPYEQYF. The full variable domain, rest sourced from reference TRBV7-8 and TRBJ2-7, is GAGVSQSPRYKVAKRGQDVALRCDPISGHVSLFWYQQALGQGPEFLTYFQNEAQLDKSGLPSDRFFAERPEGSVSTLKIQRTQQEDSAVYLCASSVWVTSGGNPYEQYFGPGTRLTVT.

The chain joins TRBV7-6 to TRBJ2-2, with 7 nucleotides matching TRBD2. Germline trimming cut 3 bases from V and 6 bases from J; bases unmatched to any gene: 10. CDR3 length: 16 amino acids. Germline CDR1 SGHVS, CDR2 FNYEAQ. Here the CDR3 DNA reads TGTGCCAGCAGCTTTTTTGCGGGAGTGGGAGCCGGGGAGCTGTTTTTT. The encoded protein is CASSFFAGVGAGELFF.

J is TRBJ2-7 and V is TRBV9; 8 nucleotides agree with TRBD2. This CDR3 is built from 15 residues. The J segment lost 6 bases and the V segment lost 0 bases, leaving 8 bases of the junction unmatched. Germline V gene data show CDR1 as SGDLS and CDR2 as YYNGEE. The CDR3 loop is CASSVDLREEGEQYF. DNA of the CDR3: TGTGCCAGCAGCGTAGATCTGCGGGAGGAAGGCGAGCAGTACTTC. Using reference TRBV9 and TRBJ2-7 for the parts outside the CDR3, the full variable domain is DSGVTQTPKHLITATGQRVTLRCSPRSGDLSVYWYQQSLDQGLQFLIQYYNGEERAKGNILERFSAQQFPDLHSELNLSSLELGDSALYFCASSVDLREEGEQYFGPGTRLTVT.

Details on this clone: Germline is not matched at one junction end, which may reflect a read error. The CDR3 here is CASSYSRTGPSDEQYF. The CDR3 DNA sequence: TGTGCCAGCAGTTATTCCCGGACAGGGCCCTCCGACGAGCAGTACTTC. The V and J genes are TRBV6-5 and TRBJ2-7, with TRBD1 matching 8 bases. The germline V gene encodes CDR1 MNHEY and CDR2 SVGAGI. CDR3 length equals 16 residues.

This clone was seen once. The rearrangement joins TRBV18 to TRBJ1-1; the match to TRBD1 covers 8 bases. The CDR3 totals 14 residues. V trimming: 4 bases; J trimming: 3 bases; junction bases outside the gene matches: 4. Germline assignment: CDR1 KGHSH and CDR2 LQKENI. The CDR3 region is CASSHTQGDTEAFF. The CDR3 coding sequence is TGTGCCAGCTCACATACACAGGGGGACACTGAAGCTTTCTTT.

The chain links TRBV28 to TRBJ1-3, with unresolved D. V lost 6 bases, J lost 0 bases, and 9 bases lay in between. This CDR3 has 14 amino acids. The V gene's germline CDR1 is MDHEN and CDR2 SYDVKM. This CDR3 is CASSPDTSGNTIYF. The CDR3 DNA reads as TGTGCCAGCAGCCCCGACACCTCTGGAAACACCATATATTTT.